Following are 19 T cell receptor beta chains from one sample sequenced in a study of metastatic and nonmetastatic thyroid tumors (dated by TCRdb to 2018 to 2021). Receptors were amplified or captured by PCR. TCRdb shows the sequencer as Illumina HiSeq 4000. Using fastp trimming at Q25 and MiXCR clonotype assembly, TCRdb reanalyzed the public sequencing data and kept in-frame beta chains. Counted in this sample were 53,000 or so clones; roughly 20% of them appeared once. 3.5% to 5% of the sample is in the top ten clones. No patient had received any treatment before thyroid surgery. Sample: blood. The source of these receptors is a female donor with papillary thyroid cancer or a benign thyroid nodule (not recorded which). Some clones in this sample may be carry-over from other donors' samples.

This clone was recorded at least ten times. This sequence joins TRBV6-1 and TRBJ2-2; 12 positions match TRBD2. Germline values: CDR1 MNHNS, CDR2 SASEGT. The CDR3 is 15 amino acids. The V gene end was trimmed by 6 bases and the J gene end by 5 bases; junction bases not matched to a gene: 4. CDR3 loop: CASSPGLAGTGELFF. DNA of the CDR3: TGTGCCAGCAGCCCTGGACTAGCGGGAACCGGGGAGCTGTTTTTT.

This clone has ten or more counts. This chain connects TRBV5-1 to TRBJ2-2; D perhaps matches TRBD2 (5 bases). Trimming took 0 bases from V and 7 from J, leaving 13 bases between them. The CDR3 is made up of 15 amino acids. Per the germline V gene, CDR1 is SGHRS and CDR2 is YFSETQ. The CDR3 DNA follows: TGCGCCAGCAGCTTGGACGCTAGCTTGAGCGGGGAGCTGTTTTTT. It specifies CASSLDASLSGELFF.

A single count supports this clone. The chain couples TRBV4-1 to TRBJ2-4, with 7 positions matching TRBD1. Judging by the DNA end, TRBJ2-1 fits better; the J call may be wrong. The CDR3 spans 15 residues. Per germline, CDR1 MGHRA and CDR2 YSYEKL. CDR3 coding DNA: TGCGCCAGCAGCGAAGCAGGGGGTGCTGGGAAAGAGCAGTTCTTC. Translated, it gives CASSEAGGAGKEQFF.

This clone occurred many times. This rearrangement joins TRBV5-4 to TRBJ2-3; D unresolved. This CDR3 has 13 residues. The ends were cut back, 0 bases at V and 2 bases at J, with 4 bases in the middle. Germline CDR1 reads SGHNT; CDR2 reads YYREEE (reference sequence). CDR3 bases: TGTGCCAGCAGCTTGGGGCCCACAGATACGCAGTATTTT. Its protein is CASSLGPTDTQYF.

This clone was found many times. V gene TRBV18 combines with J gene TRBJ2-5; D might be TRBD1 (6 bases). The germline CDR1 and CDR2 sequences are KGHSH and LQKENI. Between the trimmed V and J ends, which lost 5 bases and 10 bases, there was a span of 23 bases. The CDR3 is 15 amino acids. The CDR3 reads CASSSLDSPNVGQYF. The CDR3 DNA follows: TGTGCCAGCTCATCCCTGGACAGCCCCAATGTAGGCCAGTACTTC.

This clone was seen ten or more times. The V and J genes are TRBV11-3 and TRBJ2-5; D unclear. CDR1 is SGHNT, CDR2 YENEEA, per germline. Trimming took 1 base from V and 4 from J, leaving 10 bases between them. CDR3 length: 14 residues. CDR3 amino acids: CASSLVSGSETQYF. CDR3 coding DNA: TGTGCCAGCAGCTTAGTTTCCGGGTCAGAGACCCAGTACTTC.

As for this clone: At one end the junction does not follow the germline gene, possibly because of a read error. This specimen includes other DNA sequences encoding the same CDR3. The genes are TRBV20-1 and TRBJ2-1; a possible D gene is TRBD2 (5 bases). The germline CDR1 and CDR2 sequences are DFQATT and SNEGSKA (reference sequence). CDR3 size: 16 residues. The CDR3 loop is CSARVPLSGSYNEQFF. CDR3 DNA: TGCAGCGCTAGGGTCCCCCTGAGCGGATCCTACAATGAGCAGTTCTTC.

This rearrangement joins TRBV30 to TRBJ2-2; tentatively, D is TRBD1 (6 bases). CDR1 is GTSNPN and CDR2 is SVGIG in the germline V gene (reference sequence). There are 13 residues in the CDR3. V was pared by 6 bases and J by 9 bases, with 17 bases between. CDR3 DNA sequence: TGTGCCTGTAAGGGGGTGGTAAGCCGGGAGCTGTTTTTT. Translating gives CACKGVVSRELFF.

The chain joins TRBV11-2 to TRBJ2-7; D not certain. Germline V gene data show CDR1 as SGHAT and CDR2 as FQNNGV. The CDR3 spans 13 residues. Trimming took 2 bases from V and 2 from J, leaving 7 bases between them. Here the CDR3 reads CASSLSYTYEQYF. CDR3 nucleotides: TGTGCCAGCAGCTTAAGTTATACCTACGAGCAGTACTTC.

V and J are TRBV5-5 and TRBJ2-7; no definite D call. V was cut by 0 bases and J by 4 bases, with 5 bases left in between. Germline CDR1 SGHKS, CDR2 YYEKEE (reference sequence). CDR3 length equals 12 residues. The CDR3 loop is CASSLVAYEQYF. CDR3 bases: TGTGCCAGCAGCTTGGTGGCTTACGAGCAGTACTTC. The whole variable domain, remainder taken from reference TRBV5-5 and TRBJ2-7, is DAGVTQSPTHLIKTRGQQVTLRCSPISGHKSVSWYQQVLGQGPQFIFQYYEKEERGRGNFPDRFSARQFPNYSSELNVNALLLGDSALYLCASSLVAYEQYFGPGTRLTVT.

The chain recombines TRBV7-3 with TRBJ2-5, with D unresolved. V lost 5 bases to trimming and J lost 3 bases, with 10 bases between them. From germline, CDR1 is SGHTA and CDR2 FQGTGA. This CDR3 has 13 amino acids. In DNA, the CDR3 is TGTGCCAGCAGCCCGGCGGATAAAGAGACCCAGTACTTC. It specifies CASSPADKETQYF. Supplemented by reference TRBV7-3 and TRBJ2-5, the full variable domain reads GAGVSQTPSNKVTEKGKYVELRCDPISGHTALYWYRQSLGQGPEFLIYFQGTGAADDSGLPNDRFFAVRPEGSVSTLKIQRTERGDSAVYLCASSPADKETQYFGPGTRLLVL.

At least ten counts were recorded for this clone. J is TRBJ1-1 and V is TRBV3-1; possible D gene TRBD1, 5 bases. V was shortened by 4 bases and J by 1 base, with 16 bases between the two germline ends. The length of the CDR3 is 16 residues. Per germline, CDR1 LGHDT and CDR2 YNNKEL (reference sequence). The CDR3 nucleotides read TGTGCCAGCAGCCGAAATACGGGACTCGAGAACACTGAAGCTTTCTTT. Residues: CASSRNTGLENTEAFF.

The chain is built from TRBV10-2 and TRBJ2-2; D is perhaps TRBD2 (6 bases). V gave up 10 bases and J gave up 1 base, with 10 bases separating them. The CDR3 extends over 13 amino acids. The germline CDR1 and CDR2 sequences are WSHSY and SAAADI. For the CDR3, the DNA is TGCGCCATCAGGACTATGAACACCGGGGAGCTGTTTTTT. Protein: CAIRTMNTGELFF.

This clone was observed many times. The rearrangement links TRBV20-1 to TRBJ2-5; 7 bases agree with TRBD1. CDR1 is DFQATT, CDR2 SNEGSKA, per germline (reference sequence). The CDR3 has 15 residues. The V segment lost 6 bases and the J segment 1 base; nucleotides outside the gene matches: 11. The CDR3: CSASQTGNGQETQYF. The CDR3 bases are TGCAGTGCCAGCCAGACAGGGAATGGCCAAGAGACCCAGTACTTC.

The DNA of the CDR3 is TGCAGTGCTTCGGGGACATTTGGAAACACCATATATTTT. Translation: CSASGTFGNTIYF. V is TRBV20-1 and J is TRBJ1-3; weak D call: TRBD1 (6 bases). CDR3 length: 13 amino acids. Trimming removed 5 bases at V and 3 bases at J, with 11 bases between. The germline CDR1 and CDR2 sequences are DFQATT and SNEGSKA (reference sequence).

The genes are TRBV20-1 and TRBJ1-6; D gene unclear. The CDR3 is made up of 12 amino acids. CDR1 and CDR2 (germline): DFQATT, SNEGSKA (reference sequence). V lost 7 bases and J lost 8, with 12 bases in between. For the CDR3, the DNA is TGCAGTGGGAGGTCAGCCGATTCACCCCTCCACTTT. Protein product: CSGRSADSPLHF.

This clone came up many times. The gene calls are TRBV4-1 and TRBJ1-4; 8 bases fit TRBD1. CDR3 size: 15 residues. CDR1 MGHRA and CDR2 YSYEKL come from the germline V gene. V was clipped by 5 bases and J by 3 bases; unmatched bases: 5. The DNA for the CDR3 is TGCGCCAGCAGCAAAATACAGGGGGCTAATGAAAAACTGTTTTTT. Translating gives CASSKIQGANEKLFF.

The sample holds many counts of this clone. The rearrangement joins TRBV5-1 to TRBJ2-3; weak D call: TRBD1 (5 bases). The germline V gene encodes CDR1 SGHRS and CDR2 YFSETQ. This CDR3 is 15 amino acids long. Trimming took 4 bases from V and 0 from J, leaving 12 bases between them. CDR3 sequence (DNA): TGCGCCAGCAGCACCGAACAGGTTAGCACAGATACGCAGTATTTT. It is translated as CASSTEQVSTDTQYF.

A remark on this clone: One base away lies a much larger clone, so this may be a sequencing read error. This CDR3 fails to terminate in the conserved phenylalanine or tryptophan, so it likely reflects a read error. The CDR3 DNA follows: TGTGCCAGCAGCGTATCCCCAAAAGGGTTACTAGAGACCCAGTACCTC. As protein: CASSVSPKGLLETQYL. The gene calls are TRBV9 and TRBJ2-5; D ambiguous. Germline values: CDR1 SGDLS, CDR2 YYNGEE. V lost 1 base and J 4 bases, leaving 17 bases between the germline ends. The CDR3 contains 16 residues.